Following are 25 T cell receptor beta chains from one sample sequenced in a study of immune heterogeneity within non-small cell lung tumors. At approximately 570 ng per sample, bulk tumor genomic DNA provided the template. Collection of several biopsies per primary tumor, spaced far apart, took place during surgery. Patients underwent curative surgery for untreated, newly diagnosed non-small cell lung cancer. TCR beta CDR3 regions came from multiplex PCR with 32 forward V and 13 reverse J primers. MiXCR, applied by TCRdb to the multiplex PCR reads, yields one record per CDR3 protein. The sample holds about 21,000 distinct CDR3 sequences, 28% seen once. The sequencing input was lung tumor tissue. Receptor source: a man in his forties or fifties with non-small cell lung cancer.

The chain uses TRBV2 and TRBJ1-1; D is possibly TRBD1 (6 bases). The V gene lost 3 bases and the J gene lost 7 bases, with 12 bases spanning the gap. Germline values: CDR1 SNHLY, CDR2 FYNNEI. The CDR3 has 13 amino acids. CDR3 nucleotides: TGTGCCAGCAGTGAGCGAGACAGGAGTGAAGCTTTCTTT. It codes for CASSERDRSEAFF.

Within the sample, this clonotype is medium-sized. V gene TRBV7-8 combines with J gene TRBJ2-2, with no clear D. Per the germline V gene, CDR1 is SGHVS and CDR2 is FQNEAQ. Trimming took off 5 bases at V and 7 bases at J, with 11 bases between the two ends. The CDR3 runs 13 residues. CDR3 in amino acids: CASSQRLDGELFF. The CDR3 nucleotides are TGTGCCAGCAGCCAAAGGCTAGACGGGGAGCTGTTTTTT.

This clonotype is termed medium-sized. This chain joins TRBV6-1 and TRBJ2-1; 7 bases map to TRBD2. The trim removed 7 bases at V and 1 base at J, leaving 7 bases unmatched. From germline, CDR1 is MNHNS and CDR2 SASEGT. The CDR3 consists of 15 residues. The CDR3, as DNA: TGTGCCAGCAAGCCCGGGGAGGGGTCCTACAATGAGCAGTTCTTC. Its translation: CASKPGEGSYNEQFF.

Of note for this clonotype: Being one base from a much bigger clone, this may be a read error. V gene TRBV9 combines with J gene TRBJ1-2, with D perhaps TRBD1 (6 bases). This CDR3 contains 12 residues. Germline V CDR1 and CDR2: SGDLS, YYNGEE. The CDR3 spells CASSAGGQPYNF. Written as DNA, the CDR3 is TGTGCCAGCAGCGCGGGTGGACAGCCCTACAACTTC.

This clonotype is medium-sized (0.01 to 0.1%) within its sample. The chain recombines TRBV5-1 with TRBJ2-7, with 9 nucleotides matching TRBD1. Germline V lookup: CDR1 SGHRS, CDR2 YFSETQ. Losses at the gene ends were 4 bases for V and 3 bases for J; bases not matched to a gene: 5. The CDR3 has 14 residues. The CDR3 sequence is CASSTTGGNYEQYF. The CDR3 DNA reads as TGCGCCAGCAGCACAACAGGGGGCAACTACGAGCAGTACTTC.

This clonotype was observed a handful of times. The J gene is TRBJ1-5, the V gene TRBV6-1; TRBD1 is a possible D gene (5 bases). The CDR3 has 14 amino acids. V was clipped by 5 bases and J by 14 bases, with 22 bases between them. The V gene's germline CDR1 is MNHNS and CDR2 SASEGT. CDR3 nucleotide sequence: TGTGCCAGCAGTTCCAGTTGGAGGGGAAGTTATAAGCATTTT. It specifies CASSSSWRGSYKHF.

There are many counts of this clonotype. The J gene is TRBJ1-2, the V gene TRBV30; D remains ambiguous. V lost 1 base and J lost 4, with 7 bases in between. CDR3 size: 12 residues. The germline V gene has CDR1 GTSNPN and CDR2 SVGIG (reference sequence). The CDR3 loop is CAWSAPSYGYTF. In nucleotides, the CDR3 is TGTGCCTGGAGTGCACCGAGCTATGGCTACACCTTC.

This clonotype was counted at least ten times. CDR3 coding DNA: TGTGCCTGGGAGTCAATGTCGGGGAACACTGAAGCTTTCTTT. Amino acid sequence: CAWESMSGNTEAFF. The V gene is TRBV30, the J gene TRBJ1-1; D is uncertain. V gave up 5 bases and J gave up 1 base, with 14 bases separating them. Germline CDR1 reads GTSNPN; CDR2 reads SVGIG (reference sequence). This CDR3 has 14 amino acids.

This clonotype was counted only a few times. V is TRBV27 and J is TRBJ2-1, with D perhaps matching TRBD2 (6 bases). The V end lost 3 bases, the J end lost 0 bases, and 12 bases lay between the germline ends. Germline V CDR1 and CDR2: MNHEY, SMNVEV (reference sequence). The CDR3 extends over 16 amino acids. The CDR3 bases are TGTGCCAGCAGTTTGGGAGGTTCAGGCTCCTACAATGAGCAGTTCTTC. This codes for CASSLGGSGSYNEQFF.

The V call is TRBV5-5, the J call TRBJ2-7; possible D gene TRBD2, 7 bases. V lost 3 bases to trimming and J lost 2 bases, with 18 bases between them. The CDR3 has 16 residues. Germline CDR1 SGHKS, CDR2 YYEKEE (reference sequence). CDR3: CASSSLTGTNPYEQYF. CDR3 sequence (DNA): TGTGCCAGCAGCTCCCTCACAGGGACTAACCCCTACGAGCAGTACTTC.

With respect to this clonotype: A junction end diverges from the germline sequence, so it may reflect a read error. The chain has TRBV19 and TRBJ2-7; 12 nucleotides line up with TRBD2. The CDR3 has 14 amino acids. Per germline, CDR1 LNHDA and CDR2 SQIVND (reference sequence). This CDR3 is CASSTLAGGRELYF. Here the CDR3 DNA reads TGTGCCAGTAGTACCCTAGCGGGAGGGAGGGAGCTGTACTTC.

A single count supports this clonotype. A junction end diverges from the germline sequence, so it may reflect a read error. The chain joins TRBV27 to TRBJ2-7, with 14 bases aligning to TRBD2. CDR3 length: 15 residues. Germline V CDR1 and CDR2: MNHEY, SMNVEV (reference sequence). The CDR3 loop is CTSSPGLAGVGEQYF. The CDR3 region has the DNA TGTACCAGCAGTCCGGGACTAGCGGGAGTGGGCGAGCAGTACTTC.

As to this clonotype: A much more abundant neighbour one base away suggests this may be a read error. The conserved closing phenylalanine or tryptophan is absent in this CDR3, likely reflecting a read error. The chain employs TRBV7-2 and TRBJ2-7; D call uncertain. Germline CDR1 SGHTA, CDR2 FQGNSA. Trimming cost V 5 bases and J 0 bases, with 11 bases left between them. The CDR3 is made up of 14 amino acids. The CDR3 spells CASSPRVHSYEQYL. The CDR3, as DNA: TGTGCCAGCAGCCCTAGGGTTCACTCCTACGAGCAGTACCTC.

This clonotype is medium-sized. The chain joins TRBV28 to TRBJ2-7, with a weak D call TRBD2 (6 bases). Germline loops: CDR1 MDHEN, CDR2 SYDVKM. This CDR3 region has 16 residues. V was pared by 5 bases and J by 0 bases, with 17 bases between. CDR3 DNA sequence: TGTGCCAGCAGTACGGTCGGGGCGGGGATCTCCTACGAGCAGTACTTC. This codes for CASSTVGAGISYEQYF.

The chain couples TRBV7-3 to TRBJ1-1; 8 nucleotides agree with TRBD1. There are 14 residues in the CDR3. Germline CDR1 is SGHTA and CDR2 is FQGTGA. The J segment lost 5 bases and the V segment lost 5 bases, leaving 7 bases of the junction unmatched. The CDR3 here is CASSLDRDRTEAFF. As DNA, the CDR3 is TGTGCCAGCAGCCTGGATCGGGACAGGACTGAAGCTTTCTTT.

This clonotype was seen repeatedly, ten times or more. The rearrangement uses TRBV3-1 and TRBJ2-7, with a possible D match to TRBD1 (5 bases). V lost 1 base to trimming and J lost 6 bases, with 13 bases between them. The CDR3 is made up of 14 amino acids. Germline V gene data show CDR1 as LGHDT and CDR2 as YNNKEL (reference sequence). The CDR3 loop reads CASSQVEGAFEQYF. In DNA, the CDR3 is TGTGCCAGCAGCCAAGTCGAAGGGGCATTCGAGCAGTACTTC.

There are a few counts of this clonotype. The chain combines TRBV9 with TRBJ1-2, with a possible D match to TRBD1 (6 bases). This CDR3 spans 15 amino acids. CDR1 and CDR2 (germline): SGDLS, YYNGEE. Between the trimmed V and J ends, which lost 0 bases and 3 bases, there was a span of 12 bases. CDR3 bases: TGTGCCAGCAGCGTAGAGGAGAACAGGGACTATGGCTACACCTTC. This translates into CASSVEENRDYGYTF.

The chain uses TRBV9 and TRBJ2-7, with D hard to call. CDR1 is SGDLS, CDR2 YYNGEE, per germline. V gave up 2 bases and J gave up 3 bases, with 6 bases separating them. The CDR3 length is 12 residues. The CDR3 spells CASSVDGYEQYF. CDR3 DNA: TGTGCCAGCAGCGTCGACGGCTACGAGCAGTACTTC.

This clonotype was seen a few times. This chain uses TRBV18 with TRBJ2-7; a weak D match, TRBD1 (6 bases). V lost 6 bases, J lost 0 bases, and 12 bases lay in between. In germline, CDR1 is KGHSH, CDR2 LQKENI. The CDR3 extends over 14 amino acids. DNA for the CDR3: TGTGCCAGCTCCGTGACAGGAAGCTCCTACGAGCAGTACTTC. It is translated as CASSVTGSSYEQYF.

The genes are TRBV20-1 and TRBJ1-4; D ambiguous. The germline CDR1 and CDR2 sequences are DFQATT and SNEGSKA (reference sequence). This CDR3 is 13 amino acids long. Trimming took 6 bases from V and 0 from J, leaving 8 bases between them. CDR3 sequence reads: CSARPSTNEKLFF. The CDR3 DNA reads TGCAGTGCCCGACCTTCAACTAATGAAAAACTGTTTTTT.

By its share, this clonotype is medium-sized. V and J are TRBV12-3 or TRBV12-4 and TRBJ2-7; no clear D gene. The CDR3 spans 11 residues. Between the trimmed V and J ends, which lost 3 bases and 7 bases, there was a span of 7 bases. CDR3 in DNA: TGTGCCAGCAGTTTGGCGGTTGAGCAGTACTTC. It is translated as CASSLAVEQYF.

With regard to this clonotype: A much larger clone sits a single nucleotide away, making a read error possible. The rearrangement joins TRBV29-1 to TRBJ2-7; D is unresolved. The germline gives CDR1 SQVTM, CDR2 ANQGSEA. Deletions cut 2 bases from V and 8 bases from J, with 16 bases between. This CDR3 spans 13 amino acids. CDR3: CSVENGAQYKQYF. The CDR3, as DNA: TGCAGCGTTGAAAATGGAGCGCAATACAAGCAGTACTTC.

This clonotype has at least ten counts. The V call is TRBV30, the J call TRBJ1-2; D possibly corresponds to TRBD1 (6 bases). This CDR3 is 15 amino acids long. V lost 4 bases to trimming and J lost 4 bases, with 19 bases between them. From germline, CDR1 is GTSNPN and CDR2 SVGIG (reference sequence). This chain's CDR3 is CAWIAPDSSLYGYTF. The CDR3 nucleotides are TGTGCCTGGATCGCCCCGGACAGTTCCCTCTATGGCTACACCTTC. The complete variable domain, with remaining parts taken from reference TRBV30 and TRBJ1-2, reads SQTIHQWPATLVQPVGSPLSLECTVEGTSNPNLYWYRQAAGRGLQLLFYSVGIGQISSEVPQNLSASRPQDRQFILSSKKLLLSDSGFYLCAWIAPDSSLYGYTFGSGTRLTVV.

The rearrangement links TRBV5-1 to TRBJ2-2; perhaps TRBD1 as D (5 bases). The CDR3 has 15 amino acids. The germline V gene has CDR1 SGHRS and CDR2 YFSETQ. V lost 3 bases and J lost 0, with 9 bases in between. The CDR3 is CASSSTASNTGELFF. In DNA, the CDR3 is TGCGCCAGCAGCTCGACAGCATCGAACACCGGGGAGCTGTTTTTT. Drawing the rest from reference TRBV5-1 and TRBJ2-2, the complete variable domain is KAGVTQTPRYLIKTRGQQVTLSCSPISGHRSVSWYQQTPGQGLQFLFEYFSETQRNKGNFPGRFSGRQFSNSRSEMNVSTLELGDSALYLCASSSTASNTGELFFGEGSRLTVL.

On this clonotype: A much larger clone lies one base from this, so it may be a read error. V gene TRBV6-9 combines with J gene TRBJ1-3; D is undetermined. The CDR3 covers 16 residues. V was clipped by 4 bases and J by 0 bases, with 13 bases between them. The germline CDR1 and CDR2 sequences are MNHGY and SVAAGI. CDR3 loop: CASSSPERASGNTIYF. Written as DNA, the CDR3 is TGTGCCAGCAGTTCCCCAGAAAGGGCCTCTGGAAACACCATATATTTT.